This TCR beta chain was profiled in a study of post-analysis software for immune sequencing data. For the study at large: There were relapsing-remitting, secondary progressive and progressive-relapsing multiple sclerosis among the disease courses included. Study-wide points: For normalized Chao1 diversity, multiple sclerosis patients scored significantly lower than controls did. Samples sharing a preparation batch grouped tightly together when assessed by F measure. Comparison of patients with controls showed four or five TRBV segments more frequent in patients, TRBV5-6, TRBV5-1 and TRBV20-1 among them.

Germline V gives CDR1 MDHEN, CDR2 SYDVKM. CDR3 length equals 16 residues. Trimming pared 3 bases from V and 4 bases from J, leaving 16 bases between. Unique molecular identifiers tagged the TCR beta cDNA libraries. Input of about 0.95 to 10 million T cells yielded roughly 530,000 cDNA molecules. TCRdb itself ran the PCR reads through MiXCR, one entry per CDR3 protein. The sample carries more than 500,000 distinct CDR3 sequences, roughly 34% recorded once. In the case of this clonotype: Its antigen is unidentified.

Sequenced: blood. This chain joins TRBV28 and TRBJ2-1, with no clear D. This TCR was recovered from a girl aged 2-17 years with multiple sclerosis. The CDR3 DNA is TGTGCCAGCAGTTTGGTATGGGGATCGGGTTACAATGAGCAGTTCTTC. Its protein product is CASSLVWGSGYNEQFF.